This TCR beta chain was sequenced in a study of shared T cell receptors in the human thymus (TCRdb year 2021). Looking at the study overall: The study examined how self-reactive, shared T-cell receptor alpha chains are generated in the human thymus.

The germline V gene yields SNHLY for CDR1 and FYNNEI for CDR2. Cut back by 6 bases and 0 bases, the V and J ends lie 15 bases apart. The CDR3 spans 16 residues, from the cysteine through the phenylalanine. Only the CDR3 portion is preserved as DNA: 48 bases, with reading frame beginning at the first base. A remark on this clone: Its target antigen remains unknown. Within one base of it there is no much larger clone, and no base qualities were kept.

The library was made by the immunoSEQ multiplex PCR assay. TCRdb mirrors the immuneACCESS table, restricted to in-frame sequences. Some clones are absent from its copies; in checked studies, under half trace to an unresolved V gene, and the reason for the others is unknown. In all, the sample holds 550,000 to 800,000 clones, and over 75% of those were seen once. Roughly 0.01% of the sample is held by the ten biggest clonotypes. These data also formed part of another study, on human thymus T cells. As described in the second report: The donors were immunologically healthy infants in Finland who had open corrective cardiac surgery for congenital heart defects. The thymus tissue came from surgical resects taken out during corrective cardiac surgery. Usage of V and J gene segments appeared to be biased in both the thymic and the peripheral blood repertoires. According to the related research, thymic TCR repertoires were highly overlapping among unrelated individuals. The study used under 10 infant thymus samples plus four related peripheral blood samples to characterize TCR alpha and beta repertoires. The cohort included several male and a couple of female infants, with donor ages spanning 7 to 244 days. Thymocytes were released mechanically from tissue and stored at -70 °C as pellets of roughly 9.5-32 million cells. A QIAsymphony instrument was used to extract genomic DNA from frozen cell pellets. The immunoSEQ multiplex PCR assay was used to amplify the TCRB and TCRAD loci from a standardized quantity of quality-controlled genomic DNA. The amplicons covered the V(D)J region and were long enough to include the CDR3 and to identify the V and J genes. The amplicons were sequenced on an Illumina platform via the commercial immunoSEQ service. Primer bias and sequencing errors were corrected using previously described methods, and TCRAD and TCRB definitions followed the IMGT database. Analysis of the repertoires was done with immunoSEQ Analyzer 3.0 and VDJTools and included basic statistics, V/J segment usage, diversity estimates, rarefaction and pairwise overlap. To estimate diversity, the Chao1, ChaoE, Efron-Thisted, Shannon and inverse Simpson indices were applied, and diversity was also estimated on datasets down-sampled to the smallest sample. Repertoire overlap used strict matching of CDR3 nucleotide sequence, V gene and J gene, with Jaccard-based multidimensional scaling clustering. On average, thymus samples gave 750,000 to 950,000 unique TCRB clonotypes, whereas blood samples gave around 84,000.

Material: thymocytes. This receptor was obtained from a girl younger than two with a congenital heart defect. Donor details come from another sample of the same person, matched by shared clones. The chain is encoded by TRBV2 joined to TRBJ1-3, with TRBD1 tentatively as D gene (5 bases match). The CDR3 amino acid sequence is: CASRTGGASSGNTIYF. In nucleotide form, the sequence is TGTGCCAGCAGGACCGGAGGGGCGAGCTCTGGAAACACCATATATTTT.